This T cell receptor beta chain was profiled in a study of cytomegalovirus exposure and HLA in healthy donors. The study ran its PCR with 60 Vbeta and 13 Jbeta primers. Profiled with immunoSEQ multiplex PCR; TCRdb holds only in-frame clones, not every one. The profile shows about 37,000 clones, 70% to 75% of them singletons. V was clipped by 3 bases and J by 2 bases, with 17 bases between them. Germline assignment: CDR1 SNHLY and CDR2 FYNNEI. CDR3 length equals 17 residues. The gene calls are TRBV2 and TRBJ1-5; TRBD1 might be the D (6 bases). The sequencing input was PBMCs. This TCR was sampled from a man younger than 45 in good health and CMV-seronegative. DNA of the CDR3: TGTGCCAGCAGTGAGAGTGTGGGGGCGGTACGCAATCAGCCCCAGCATTTT. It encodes CASSESVGAVRNQPQHF.